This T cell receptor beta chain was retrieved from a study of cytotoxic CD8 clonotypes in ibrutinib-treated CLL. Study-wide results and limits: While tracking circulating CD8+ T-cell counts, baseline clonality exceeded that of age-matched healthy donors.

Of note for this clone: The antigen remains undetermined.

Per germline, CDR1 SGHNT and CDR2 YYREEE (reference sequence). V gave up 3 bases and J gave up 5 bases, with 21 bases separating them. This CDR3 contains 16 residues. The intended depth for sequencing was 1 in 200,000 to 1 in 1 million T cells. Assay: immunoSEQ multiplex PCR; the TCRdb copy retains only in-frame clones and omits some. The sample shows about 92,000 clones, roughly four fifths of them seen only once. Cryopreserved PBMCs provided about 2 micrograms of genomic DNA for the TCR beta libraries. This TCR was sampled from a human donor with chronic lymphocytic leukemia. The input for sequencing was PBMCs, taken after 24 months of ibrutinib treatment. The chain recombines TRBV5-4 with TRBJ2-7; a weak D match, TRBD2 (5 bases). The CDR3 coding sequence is TGTGCCAGCAGCTCAGGAGGTAGATACGACCCCAACGAGCAGTACTTC. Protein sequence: CASSSGGRYDPNEQYF. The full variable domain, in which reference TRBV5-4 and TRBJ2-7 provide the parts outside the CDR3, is ETGVTQSPTHLIKTRGQQVTLRCSSQSGHNTVSWYQQALGQGPQFIFQYYREEENGRGNFPPRFSGLQFPNYSSELNVNALELDDSALYLCASSSGGRYDPNEQYFGPGTRLTVT.